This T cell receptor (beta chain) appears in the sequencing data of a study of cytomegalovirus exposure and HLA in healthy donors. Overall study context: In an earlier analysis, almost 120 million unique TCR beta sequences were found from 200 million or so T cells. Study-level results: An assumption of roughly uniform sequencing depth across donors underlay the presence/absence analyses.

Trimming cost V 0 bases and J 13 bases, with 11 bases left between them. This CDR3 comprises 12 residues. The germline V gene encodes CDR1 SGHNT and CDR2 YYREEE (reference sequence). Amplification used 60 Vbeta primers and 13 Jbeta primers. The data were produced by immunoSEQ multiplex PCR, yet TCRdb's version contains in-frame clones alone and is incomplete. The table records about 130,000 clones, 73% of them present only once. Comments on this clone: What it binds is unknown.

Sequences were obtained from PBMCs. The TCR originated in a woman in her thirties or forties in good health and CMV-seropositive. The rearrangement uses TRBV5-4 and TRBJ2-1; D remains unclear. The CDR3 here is CASSLAGALQFF. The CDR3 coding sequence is TGTGCCAGCAGCTTGGCTGGAGCACTCCAGTTCTTC.